This T cell receptor (beta chain) was obtained from a study of response to subunit inactivated influenza vaccine. CDR1 and CDR2 (germline): SGHVS, FQNEAQ. Trimming stripped 2 bases from V and 4 bases from J, with 11 bases between. CDR3 length: 14 residues. TCRdb called the RT-PCR reads again in MiXCR, with one record for every CDR3 protein. This sample yields about 170,000 distinct CDR3 sequences, of which about 10% are seen a single time; about a third belongs to the top ten. The chain joins TRBV7-8 to TRBJ2-5; no clear D. This sequence was found in a man in his fifties or sixties who received an inactivated influenza vaccine. Sample: CD8+ T cells sorted from PBMCs, taken 23 to 25 months after vaccination. The CDR3 DNA reads as TGTGCCAGCAGCTTATCAGACTGGGGAGAGACCCAGTACTTC. Its protein product is CASSLSDWGETQYF.